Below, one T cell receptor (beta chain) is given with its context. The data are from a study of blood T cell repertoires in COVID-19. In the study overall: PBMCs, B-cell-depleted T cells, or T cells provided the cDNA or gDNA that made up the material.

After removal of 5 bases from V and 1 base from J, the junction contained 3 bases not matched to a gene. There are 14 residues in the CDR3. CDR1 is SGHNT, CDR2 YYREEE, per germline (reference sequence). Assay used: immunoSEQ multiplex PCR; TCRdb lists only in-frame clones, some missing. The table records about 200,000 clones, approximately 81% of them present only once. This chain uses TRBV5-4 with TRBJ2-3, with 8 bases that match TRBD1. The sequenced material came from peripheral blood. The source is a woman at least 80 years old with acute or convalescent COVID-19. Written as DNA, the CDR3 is TGTGCCAGCAGTTCCAGGGGGCGCACAGATACGCAGTATTTT. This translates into CASSSRGRTDTQYF.